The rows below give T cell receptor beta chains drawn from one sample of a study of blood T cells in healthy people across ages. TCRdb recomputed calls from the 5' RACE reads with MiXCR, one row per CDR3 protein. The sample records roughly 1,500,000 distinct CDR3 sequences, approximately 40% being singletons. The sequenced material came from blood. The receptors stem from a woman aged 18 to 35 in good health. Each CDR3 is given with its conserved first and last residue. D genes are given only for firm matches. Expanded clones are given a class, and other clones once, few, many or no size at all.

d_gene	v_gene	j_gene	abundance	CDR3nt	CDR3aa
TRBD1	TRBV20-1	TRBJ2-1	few	TGCAGTGCTAGTCCGGCGACAGGGGAACCCTCCTACAATGAGCAGTTCTTC	CSASPATGEPSYNEQFF
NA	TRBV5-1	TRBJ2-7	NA	TGCGCCAGCAGCTTGTCAACATATGGAAAAAATGAGCAGTACTTC	CASSLSTYGKNEQYF
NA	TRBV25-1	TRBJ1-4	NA	TGTGCCAGCAGTGAATATAGTAGTCTGGAGAAACTGTTTTTT	CASSEYSSLEKLFF
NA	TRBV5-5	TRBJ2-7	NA	TGTGCCAGCAGCTTGGTTACGGGTGGCTACGAGCAGTACTTC	CASSLVTGGYEQYF
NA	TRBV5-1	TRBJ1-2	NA	TGCTCCAGCAGAGCCCAGGGCTATGGCTACACCTTC	CSSRAQGYGYTF
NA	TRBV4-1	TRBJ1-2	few	TGCGCCAGCAGCCAAGGCCCGGGGGCTGACTATGGCTACACCTTC	CASSQGPGADYGYTF
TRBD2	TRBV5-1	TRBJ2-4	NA	TGCGCCAGCAGCATCGGACTAGCGGGCAGAGGCTGGGACATTCAGTACTTC	CASSIGLAGRGWDIQYF
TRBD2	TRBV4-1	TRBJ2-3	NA	TGCGCCAGCAGCCACTCTCGGACTAGCGCCGGGATCACAGATACGCAGTATTTT	CASSHSRTSAGITDTQYF
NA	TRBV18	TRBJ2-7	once	TGTGCCAGCTCACCCGGGAAAGAGAGCTACGAGCAGTACTTC	CASSPGKESYEQYF
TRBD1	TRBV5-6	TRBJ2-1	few	TGTGCCAGCAGCCCTCCGGGACAGAGTCACAATGAGCAGTTCTTC	CASSPPGQSHNEQFF
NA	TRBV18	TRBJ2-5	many	TGTGCCAGCTCACCGGGACGGCAAGAGACCCAGTACTTC	CASSPGRQETQYF
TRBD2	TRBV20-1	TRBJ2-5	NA	TGCAGTGCCCGAGAACTAGCGGACCAAGAGACCCAGTACTTC	CSARELADQETQYF
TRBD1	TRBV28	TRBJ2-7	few	TGTGCCAGCAGTTTGGGCTACAGGGGGCGATCAATATTCTACGAGCAGTACTTC	CASSLGYRGRSIFYEQYF
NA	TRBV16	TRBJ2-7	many	TGTGCCAGCAGCCAGGCGGGACCCTCCTACGAGCAGTACTTC	CASSQAGPSYEQYF
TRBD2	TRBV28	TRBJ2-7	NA	TGTGCCAGCAGTATAGCGGGGGGGCATTACGAGCAGTACTTC	CASSIAGGHYEQYF